Reported below is one TCR beta chain. The source of the sample is a study of blood T cell repertoires in COVID-19. The ends were cut back, 2 bases at V and 10 bases at J, with 9 bases in the middle. The germline V gene encodes CDR1 KGHSH and CDR2 LQKENI. The CDR3 totals 12 residues. Clones were sequenced by immunoSEQ multiplex PCR, and TCRdb holds only the in-frame ones, with some missing. The sample has approximately 200,000 clones; approximately 87% are singletons. The chain is built from TRBV18 and TRBJ2-1; tentative D call: TRBD2 (5 bases). The sequenced material came from peripheral blood. The TCR was taken from a man aged 55-75 years who had recovered from COVID-19. The CDR3 reads CASSPAGSEQFF. The CDR3 DNA follows: TGTGCCAGCTCACCAGCGGGTTCCGAGCAGTTCTTC. Based on the CDR3 plus reference TRBV18 and TRBJ2-1, the full variable domain is NAGVMQNPRHLVRRRGQEARLRCSPMKGHSHVYWYRQLPEEGLKFMVYLQKENIIDESGMPKERFSAEFPKEGPSILRIQQVVRGDSAAYFCASSPAGSEQFFGPGTRLTVL.